This paragraph reports one T cell receptor beta chain. The target antigen is unknown. TCRdb keeps only in-frame clones here, not all; method: immunoSEQ multiplex PCR. The repertoire holds about 81,000 clones, with more than 85% as singletons. These data originate in a study of OX40 agonist ivuxolimab in advanced cancers. The overall study: Hepatocellular carcinoma, melanoma, renal cell or head and neck cancer occurred in dose-escalation patients. Study-level results: The antigens recognized by the expanded peripheral T cells, that is their antigen specificity, were not determined. The mean number of expanded clones was higher in CD8+ T cells than in CD4+.

This sequence originates from an adult with an advanced solid tumor such as melanoma, head and neck, liver or kidney cancer. The material sequenced was CD4+ or CD8+ T cells sorted from blood, taken in a trial of the OX40 agonist ivuxolimab.

As DNA, the CDR3 is TGTGCCAGCAGCAAAGAACAGGGCTCCTACGAGCAGTACTTC. Protein product: CASSKEQGSYEQYF. The chain employs TRBV21-1 and TRBJ2-7; the listed D gene, TRBD1, was not tested against the DNA. TRBV21-1 counts as a pseudogene. CDR3 length: 14 amino acids.